One and the same sample provided the 20 T cell receptor beta chains below, sequenced in a study of T cells in Graves' hyperthyroidism and ophthalmopathy. Amplification targeted TCR beta CDR3 regions from RNA transcripts. A set of HTBI primers served as the primers for a first-round RT-PCR of the TCR CDR3. MiXCR, run by TCRdb on the multiplex PCR reads, gives a single entry per CDR3 protein. Of 640,000 or so distinct CDR3 sequences in the sample, 14% were seen once. Sequenced: blood. The source of these receptors is a woman aged 18 to 35 with Graves' ophthalmopathy.

Many counts were recorded for this clonotype. V gene TRBV6-1 combines with J gene TRBJ2-3, with 10 bases lining up with TRBD2. The germline gives CDR1 MNHNS, CDR2 SASEGT. The V and J ends lost 5 bases and 6 bases, in that order; junction bases with no gene match: 26. CDR3 length: 21 residues. The CDR3 is CASSYRGDGSEAGGPGDTQYF. In DNA form, the CDR3 reads TGTGCCAGCAGTTATCGGGGGGACGGCAGCGAAGCGGGAGGGCCGGGGGATACGCAGTATTTT.

Comment on this clonotype: The germline gene is not matched at one end of the junction; a read error may be the cause. The chain joins TRBV4-1 to TRBJ2-5, with 9 positions matching TRBD2. There are 17 residues in the CDR3. In germline, CDR1 is MGHRA, CDR2 YSYEKL. The CDR3 is CASSQGSSGIGLETQYF. The CDR3 DNA reads TGTGCCAGCAGCCAAGGATCTAGCGGGATTGGGTTAGAGACCCAGTACTTC.

This clonotype was recorded a few times. This rearrangement joins TRBV6-1 to TRBJ2-5; D perhaps matches TRBD1 (6 bases). The CDR3 runs 14 residues. V lost 2 bases and J lost 5, with 12 bases in between. Germline assignment: CDR1 MNHNS and CDR2 SASEGT. The CDR3: CASSEPGAEETQYF. CDR3 DNA: TGTGCCAGCAGTGAACCAGGGGCCGAGGAGACCCAGTACTTC.

The table lists this clonotype with many counts. The chain carries TRBV7-9 and TRBJ1-2; D gene unclear. Trimming took 4 bases from V and 2 from J, leaving 14 bases between them. CDR3 length equals 15 residues. Germline lookup yields CDR1 SEHNR and CDR2 FQNEAQ (reference sequence). Written as DNA, the CDR3 is TGTGCCAGCAGCTCCCCAAGGGTTCGGAACTATGGCTACACCTTC. Amino acid sequence: CASSSPRVRNYGYTF.

This sequence joins TRBV4-1 and TRBJ2-7; TRBD1 agrees at 8 bases. The CDR3 length is 16 residues. From germline, CDR1 is MGHRA and CDR2 YSYEKL. V was pared by 4 bases and J by 1 base, with 9 bases of the junction left unmatched. In DNA form, the CDR3 reads TGCGCCAGCAGCCCCGGACAGGGAAGTTTGTCCTACGAGCAGTACTTC. Its protein product is CASSPGQGSLSYEQYF.

This clonotype was seen many times. The gene calls are TRBV7-8 and TRBJ1-6; weak D call: TRBD1 (5 bases). The CDR3 length is 16 residues. The V end lost 2 bases, the J end lost 5 bases, and 13 bases lay between the germline ends. Germline CDR1 reads SGHVS; CDR2 reads FQNEAQ. The CDR3 DNA is TGTGCCAGCAGCTTACAGGGAGGGTCTGATAATTCACCCCTCCACTTT. It codes for CASSLQGGSDNSPLHF.

At least ten counts were recorded for this clonotype. This chain links TRBV9 with TRBJ2-3; TRBD2 agrees at 8 bases. CDR1 and CDR2 from the germline V gene are SGDLS and YYNGEE. V gave up 5 bases and J gave up 4 bases; unmatched junction bases: 9. The CDR3 extends over 15 amino acids. The CDR3 region has the DNA TGTGCCAGCAGTTTAGCGGGATTGGAGGCAGATACGCAGTATTTT. This codes for CASSLAGLEADTQYF.

The chain is built from TRBV15 and TRBJ1-5, with a tentative D call TRBD1 (5 bases). The ends were cut back, 5 bases at V and 2 bases at J, with 13 bases in the middle. The CDR3 has 15 residues. Germline CDR1 reads LNHNV; CDR2 reads YYDKDF (reference sequence). The CDR3 protein is CATSLRRDGNQPQHF. CDR3 in DNA: TGTGCCACCAGCTTGCGCCGGGACGGCAATCAGCCCCAGCATTTT.

In its sample, this clonotype was seen a few times. This chain connects TRBV12-3 or TRBV12-4 to TRBJ2-7; 12 positions match TRBD2. Trimming cost V 6 bases and J 0 bases; bases outside gene matches: 21. The CDR3 has 21 amino acids. DNA for the CDR3: TGTGCCAGCAGCCGGGACAGCCGACTTAGACTAGCGGGAGCAACCTCCTACGAGCAGTACTTC. Its protein product is CASSRDSRLRLAGATSYEQYF.

This clonotype appeared a single time. CDR3 in DNA: TGTGCCAGCAGCGCACGCCGGGACAGAAACTACGAGCAGTACTTC. Its translation is CASSARRDRNYEQYF. This chain links TRBV9 with TRBJ2-7; 7 nucleotides align to TRBD1. V dropped 3 bases and J dropped 3; count of bases not matched to a gene: 9. Looked up from germline, CDR1 is SGDLS and CDR2 is YYNGEE. The CDR3 is 15 residues long.

In nucleotides, the CDR3 is TGTGCCAGTAGTATCCCGACACGTCTGAACACTGAAGCTTTCTTT. Translating it yields CASSIPTRLNTEAFF. The rearrangement joins TRBV19 to TRBJ1-1; the D is unclear. The CDR3 consists of 15 residues. Between the trimmed V and J ends, which lost 3 bases and 0 bases, there was a span of 11 bases. Germline V gene data show CDR1 as LNHDA and CDR2 as SQIVND (reference sequence).

The chain joins TRBV9 to TRBJ2-2, with unresolved D. Trimming removed 0 bases at V and 7 bases at J, with 10 bases between. The CDR3 extends over 14 amino acids. The germline CDR1 and CDR2 sequences are SGDLS and YYNGEE. The CDR3: CASSVVGLSGELFF. The CDR3 coding sequence is TGTGCCAGCAGCGTAGTCGGTCTGAGCGGGGAGCTGTTTTTT.

This clonotype was seen ten or more times. The gene calls are TRBV4-2 and TRBJ2-7; 12 bases are a match to TRBD2. The CDR3 is 16 residues long. The germline V gene has CDR1 LGHNA and CDR2 YNFKEQ. Trimming removed 5 bases from V and 6 bases from J; junction bases left unmatched: 11. The CDR3 region is CASSLPSSGGDVEQYF. In DNA, the CDR3 is TGTGCCAGCAGCTTACCATCTAGCGGGGGGGATGTCGAGCAGTACTTC.

This chain joins TRBV6-6 and TRBJ2-1, with D possibly matching TRBD2 (6 bases). Germline-derived CDR1 and CDR2 are MNHNY and SVGAGI (reference sequence). The CDR3 covers 16 residues. Trimming took 0 bases from V and 3 from J, leaving 12 bases between them. CDR3 sequence reads: CASSYSMGEDYNEQFF. CDR3 sequence (DNA): TGTGCCAGCAGTTACTCGATGGGGGAGGACTACAATGAGCAGTTCTTC.

The CDR3 loop reads CASSGGGRPPYEQYF. CDR3 DNA: TGTGCCAGCTCAGGTGGCGGGAGGCCCCCCTACGAGCAGTACTTC. The chain joins TRBV4-2 to TRBJ2-7; 8 nucleotides align to TRBD2. The germline CDR1 and CDR2 sequences are LGHNA and YNFKEQ. V was clipped by 8 bases and J by 2 bases; unmatched bases: 11. The CDR3 sequence is 15 residues long.

The rearrangement joins TRBV4-1 to TRBJ1-2; 7 bases line up with TRBD1. CDR3 length: 14 residues. Germline V gene lookup returns CDR1 MGHRA and CDR2 YSYEKL. Unmatched junction bases numbered 3, after V lost 1 base and J lost 4 bases. CDR3 loop: CASSQGGQTYGYTF. Written as DNA, the CDR3 is TGCGCCAGCAGCCAAGGGGGACAGACCTATGGCTACACCTTC.

The chain carries TRBV20-1 and TRBJ2-2; 7 bases fit TRBD2. The V and J ends lost 5 bases and 8 bases, in that order; junction bases with no gene match: 2. Per germline, CDR1 DFQATT and CDR2 SNEGSKA (reference sequence). The CDR3 loop spans 11 amino acids. The CDR3 coding sequence is TGCAGTGCTCCACTAGCGGGGGAGCTGTTTTTT. Its translation: CSAPLAGELFF.

This clonotype was seen many times. J is TRBJ1-4 and V is TRBV6-1; tentatively, D is TRBD1 (6 bases). The CDR3 has 15 residues. V gave up 3 bases and J gave up 5 bases, with 13 bases separating them. CDR1 and CDR2 (germline): MNHNS, SASEGT. DNA for the CDR3: TGTGCCAGCAGTGATCGACAGGTCACGAATGAAAAACTGTTTTTT. Residues: CASSDRQVTNEKLFF.

This chain uses TRBV27 with TRBJ1-2; no definite D call. CDR1 MNHEY and CDR2 SMNVEV come from the germline V gene (reference sequence). Trimming took off 5 bases at V and 5 bases at J, with 9 bases between the two ends. The CDR3 runs to 12 residues. CDR3 region: CASSREIYGYTF. CDR3 bases: TGTGCCAGCAGTCGGGAAATTTATGGCTACACCTTC.

Ten or more counts support this clonotype. One end of the junction is discordant with germline, which a read error may explain. The CDR3 DNA sequence: TGTGCCAGCAGTTTCGGTAGCGGGAGGGCCTCCCACAATGAGCAGTTCTTC. Amino acid sequence: CASSFGSGRASHNEQFF. V gene TRBV28 combines with J gene TRBJ2-1; 11 bases match TRBD2. Germline V gene data show CDR1 as MDHEN and CDR2 as SYDVKM. The CDR3 is made up of 17 amino acids.